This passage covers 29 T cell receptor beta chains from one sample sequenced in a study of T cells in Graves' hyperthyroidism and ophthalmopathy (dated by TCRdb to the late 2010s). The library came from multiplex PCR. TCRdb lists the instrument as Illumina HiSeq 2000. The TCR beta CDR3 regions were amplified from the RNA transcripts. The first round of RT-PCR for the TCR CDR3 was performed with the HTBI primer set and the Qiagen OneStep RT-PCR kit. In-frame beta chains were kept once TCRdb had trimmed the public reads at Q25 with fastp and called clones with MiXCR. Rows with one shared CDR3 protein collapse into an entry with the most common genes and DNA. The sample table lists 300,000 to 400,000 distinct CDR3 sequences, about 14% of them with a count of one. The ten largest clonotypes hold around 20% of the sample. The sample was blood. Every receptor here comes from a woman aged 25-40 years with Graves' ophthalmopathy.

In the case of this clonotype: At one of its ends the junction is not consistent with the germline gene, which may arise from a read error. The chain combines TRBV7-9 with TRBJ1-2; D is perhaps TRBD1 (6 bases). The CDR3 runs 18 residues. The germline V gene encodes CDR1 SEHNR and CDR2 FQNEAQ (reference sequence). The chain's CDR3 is CAGSAVTAAPGTLYGYTF. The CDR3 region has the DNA TGTGCCGGCAGCGCAGTCACAGCGGCGCCCGGGACACTCTATGGCTACACCTTC.

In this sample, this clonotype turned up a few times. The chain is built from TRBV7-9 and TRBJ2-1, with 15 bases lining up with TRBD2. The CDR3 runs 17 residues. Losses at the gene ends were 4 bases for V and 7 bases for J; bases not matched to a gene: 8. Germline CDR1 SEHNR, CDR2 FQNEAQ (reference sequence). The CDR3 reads CASSYGGLAGGINEQFF. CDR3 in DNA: TGTGCCAGCAGCTACGGGGGACTAGCGGGGGGCATAAATGAGCAGTTCTTC. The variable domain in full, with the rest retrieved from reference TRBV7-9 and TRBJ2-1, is DTGVSQNPRHKITKRGQNVTFRCDPISEHNRLYWYRQTLGQGPEFLTYFQNEAQLEKSRLLSDRFSAERPKGSFSTLEIQRTEQGDSAMYLCASSYGGLAGGINEQFFGPGTRLTVL.

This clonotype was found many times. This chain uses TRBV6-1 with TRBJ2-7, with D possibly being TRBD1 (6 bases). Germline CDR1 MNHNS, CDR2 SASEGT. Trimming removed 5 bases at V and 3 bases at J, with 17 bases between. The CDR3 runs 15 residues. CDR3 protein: CASSYLFGQNYEQYF. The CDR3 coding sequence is TGTGCCAGCAGTTATCTATTCGGACAGAACTACGAGCAGTACTTC.

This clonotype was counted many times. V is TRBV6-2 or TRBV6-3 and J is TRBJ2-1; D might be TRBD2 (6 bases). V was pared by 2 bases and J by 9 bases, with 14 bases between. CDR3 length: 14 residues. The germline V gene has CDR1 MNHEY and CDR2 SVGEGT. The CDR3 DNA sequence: TGTGCCAGCAGTTACCGACTAGTACCCGGTGAGCAGTTCTTC. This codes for CASSYRLVPGEQFF.

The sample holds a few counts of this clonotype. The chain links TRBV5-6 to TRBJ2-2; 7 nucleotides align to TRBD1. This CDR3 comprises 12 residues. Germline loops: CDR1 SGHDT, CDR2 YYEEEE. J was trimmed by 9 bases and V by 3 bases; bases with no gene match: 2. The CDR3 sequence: CASSSTGRELFF. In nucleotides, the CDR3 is TGTGCCAGCAGCTCGACAGGGAGGGAGCTGTTTTTT.

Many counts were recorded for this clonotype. The DNA for the CDR3 is TGTGCCAGCAGCGAAAACGCCTACGAGCAGTACTTC. It codes for CASSENAYEQYF. The chain couples TRBV6-1 to TRBJ2-7; no reliable D call. This CDR3 has 12 residues. The V end lost 6 bases, the J end lost 2 bases, and 8 bases lay between the germline ends. Germline V lookup: CDR1 MNHNS, CDR2 SASEGT.

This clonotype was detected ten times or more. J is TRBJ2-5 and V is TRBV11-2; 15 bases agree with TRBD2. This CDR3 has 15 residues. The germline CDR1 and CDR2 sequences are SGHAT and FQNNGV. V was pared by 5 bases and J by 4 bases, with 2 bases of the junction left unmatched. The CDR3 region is CASSPGLAGGETQYF. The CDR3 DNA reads TGTGCCAGCAGCCCGGGACTAGCGGGGGGAGAGACCCAGTACTTC.

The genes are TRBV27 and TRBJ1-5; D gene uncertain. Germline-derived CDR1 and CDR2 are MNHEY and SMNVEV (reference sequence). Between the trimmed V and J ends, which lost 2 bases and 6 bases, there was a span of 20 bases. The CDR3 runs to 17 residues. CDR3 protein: CASSLTLSLIAGQPQHF. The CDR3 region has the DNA TGTGCCAGCAGTTTAACCCTCAGCCTCATTGCAGGTCAGCCCCAGCATTTT.

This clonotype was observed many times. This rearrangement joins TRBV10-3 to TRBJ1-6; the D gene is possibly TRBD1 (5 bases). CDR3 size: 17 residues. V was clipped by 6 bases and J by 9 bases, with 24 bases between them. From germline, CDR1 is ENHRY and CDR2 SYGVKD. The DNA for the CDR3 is TGTGCCATCAGAGCCGTCTCGGGCCAGGGCGCCGGTTCACCCCTCCACTTT. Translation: CAIRAVSGQGAGSPLHF.

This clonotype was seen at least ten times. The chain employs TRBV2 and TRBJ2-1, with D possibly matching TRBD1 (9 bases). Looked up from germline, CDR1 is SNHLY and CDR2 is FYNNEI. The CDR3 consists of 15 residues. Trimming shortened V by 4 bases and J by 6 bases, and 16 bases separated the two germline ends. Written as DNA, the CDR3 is TGTGCCAGCAGTGGAGCGGGGGACAGGGTCAATGAGCAGTTCTTC. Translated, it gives CASSGAGDRVNEQFF.

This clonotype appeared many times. The CDR3 nucleotides read TGTGCCAGCAGTTACCGGTCCTACCCCTACGAGCAGTACTTC. It specifies CASSYRSYPYEQYF. V is TRBV6-1 and J is TRBJ2-7; D unclear. This CDR3 has 14 amino acids. V was cut by 5 bases and J by 2 bases, with 13 bases left in between. Looked up from germline, CDR1 is MNHNS and CDR2 is SASEGT.

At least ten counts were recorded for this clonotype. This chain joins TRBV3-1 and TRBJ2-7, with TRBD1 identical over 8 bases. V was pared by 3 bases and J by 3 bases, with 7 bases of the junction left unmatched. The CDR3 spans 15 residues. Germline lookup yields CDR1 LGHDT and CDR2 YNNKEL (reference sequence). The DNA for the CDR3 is TGTGCCAGCAGCCACATCGGGACAGGTTACTACGAGCAGTACTTC. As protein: CASSHIGTGYYEQYF.

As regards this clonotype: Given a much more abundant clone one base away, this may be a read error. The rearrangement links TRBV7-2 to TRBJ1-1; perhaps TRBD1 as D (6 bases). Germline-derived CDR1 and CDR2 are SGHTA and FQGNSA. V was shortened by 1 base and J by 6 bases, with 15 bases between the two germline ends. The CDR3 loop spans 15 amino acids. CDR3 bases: TGTGCCAGCAGCTTAGGACAGGTCGGTTTGTCTGAAGCTTTCTTT. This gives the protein CASSLGQVGLSEAFF.

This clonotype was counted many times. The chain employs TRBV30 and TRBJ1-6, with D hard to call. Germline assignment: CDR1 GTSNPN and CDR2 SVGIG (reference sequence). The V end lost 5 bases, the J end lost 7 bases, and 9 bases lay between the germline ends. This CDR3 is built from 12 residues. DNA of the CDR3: TGTGCCTGGCGCCGGGCCAATTCACCCCTCCACTTT. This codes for CAWRRANSPLHF.

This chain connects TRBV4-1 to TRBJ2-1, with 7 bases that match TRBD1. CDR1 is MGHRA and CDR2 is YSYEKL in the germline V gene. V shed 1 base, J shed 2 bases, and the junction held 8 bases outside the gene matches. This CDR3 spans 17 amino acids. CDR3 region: CASSQALRTGAYNEQFF. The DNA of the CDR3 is TGCGCCAGCAGCCAAGCCTTACGGACAGGTGCCTACAATGAGCAGTTCTTC.

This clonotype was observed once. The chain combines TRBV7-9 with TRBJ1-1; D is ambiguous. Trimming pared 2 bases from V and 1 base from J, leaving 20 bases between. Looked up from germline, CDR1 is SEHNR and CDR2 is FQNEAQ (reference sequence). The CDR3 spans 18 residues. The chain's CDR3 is CASSLLGPSARRNTEAFF. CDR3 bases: TGTGCCAGCAGCTTATTAGGACCCTCGGCCAGGCGGAACACTGAAGCTTTCTTT.

CDR3: CASSQDEVGNTIYF. In DNA form, the CDR3 reads TGTGCCAGCAGCCAAGATGAAGTTGGAAACACCATATATTTT. The chain combines TRBV4-2 with TRBJ1-3; D ambiguous. This CDR3 contains 14 residues. Per germline, CDR1 LGHNA and CDR2 YNFKEQ. The germline V and J ends were trimmed by 0 bases and 3 bases, with 6 bases remaining between them.

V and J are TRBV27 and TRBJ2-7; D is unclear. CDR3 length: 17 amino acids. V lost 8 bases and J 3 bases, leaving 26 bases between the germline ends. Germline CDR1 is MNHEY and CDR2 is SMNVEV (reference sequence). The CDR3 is CASSLDAQSKGYYEQYF. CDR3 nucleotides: TGTGCCAGCTCATTGGATGCGCAGTCTAAAGGTTACTACGAGCAGTACTTC.

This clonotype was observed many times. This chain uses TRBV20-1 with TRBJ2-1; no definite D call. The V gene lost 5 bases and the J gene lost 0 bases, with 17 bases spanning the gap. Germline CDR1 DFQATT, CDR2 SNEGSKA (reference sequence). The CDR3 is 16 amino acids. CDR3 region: CSAEGGSESSYNEQFF. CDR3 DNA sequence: TGCAGTGCTGAAGGTGGGTCGGAGAGCTCCTACAATGAGCAGTTCTTC.

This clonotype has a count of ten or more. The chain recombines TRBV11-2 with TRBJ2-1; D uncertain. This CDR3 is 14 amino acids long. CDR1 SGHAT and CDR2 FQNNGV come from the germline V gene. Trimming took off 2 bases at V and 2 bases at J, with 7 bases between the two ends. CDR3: CASSLTSAYNEQFF. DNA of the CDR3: TGTGCCAGCAGCTTAACTTCGGCCTACAATGAGCAGTTCTTC.

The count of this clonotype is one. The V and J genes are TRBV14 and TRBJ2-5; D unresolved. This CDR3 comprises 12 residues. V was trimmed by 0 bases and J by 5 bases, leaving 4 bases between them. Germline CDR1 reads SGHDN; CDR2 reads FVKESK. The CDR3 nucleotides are TGTGCCAGCAGCCAAGAGAGGGAGACCCAGTACTTC. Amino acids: CASSQERETQYF.

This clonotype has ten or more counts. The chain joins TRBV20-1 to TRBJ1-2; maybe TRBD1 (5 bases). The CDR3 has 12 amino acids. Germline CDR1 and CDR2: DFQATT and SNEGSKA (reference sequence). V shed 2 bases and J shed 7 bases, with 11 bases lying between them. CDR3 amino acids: CSARTQRGGYTF. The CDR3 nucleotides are TGCAGTGCTAGAACTCAAAGGGGTGGCTACACCTTC.

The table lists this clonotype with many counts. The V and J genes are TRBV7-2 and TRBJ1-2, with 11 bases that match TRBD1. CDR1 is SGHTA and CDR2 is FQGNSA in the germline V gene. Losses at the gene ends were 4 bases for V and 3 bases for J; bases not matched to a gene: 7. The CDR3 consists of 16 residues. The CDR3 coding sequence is TGTGCCAGCAGCTCGGGGGGACAGGGGGTTGACTATGGCTACACCTTC. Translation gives CASSSGGQGVDYGYTF.

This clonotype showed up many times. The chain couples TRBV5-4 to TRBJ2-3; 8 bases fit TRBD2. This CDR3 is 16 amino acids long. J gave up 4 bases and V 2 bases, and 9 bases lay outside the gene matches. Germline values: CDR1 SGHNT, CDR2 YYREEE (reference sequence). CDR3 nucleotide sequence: TGTGCCAGCAGCTTCCCCGGGGGGGGGCGGTCAGATACGCAGTATTTT. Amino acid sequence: CASSFPGGGRSDTQYF.

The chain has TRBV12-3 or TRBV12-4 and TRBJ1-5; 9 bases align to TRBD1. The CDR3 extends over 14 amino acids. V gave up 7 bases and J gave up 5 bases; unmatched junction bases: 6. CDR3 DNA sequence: TGTGCCAGCACCAACAGGGGGCTGGATCAGCCCCAGCATTTT. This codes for CASTNRGLDQPQHF.

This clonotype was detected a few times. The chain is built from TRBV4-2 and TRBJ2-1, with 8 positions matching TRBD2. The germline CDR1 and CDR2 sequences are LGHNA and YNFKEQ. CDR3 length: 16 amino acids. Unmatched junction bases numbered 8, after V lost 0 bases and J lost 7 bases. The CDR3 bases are TGTGCCAGCAGCCAAGATCTTGGGCGGGGGGTAAATGAGCAGTTCTTC. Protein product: CASSQDLGRGVNEQFF.

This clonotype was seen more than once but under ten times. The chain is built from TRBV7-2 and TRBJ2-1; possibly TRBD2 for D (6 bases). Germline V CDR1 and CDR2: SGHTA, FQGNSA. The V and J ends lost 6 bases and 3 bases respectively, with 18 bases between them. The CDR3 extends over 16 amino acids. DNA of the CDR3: TGTGCCAGCAGTTACTCGCTGGCGGGGCGCTACAATGAGCAGTTCTTC. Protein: CASSYSLAGRYNEQFF.

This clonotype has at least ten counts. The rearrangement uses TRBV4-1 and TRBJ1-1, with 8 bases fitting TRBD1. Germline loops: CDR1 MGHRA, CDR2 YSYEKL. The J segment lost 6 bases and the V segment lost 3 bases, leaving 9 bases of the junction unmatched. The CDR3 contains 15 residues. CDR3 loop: CASSHWSQGVAEAFF. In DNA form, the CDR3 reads TGCGCCAGCAGCCATTGGTCACAGGGGGTCGCTGAAGCTTTCTTT.

The CDR3 here is CSAREGGAGRHSPTF. The CDR3 DNA sequence: TGCAGTGCTAGAGAAGGTGGGGCAGGCCGTCATTCCCCCACCTTC. The V gene is TRBV20-1, the J gene TRBJ1-2; tentatively, D is TRBD1 (5 bases). Trimming took off 0 bases at V and 13 bases at J, with 24 bases between the two ends. The CDR3 is made up of 15 amino acids. Looked up from germline, CDR1 is DFQATT and CDR2 is SNEGSKA (reference sequence).